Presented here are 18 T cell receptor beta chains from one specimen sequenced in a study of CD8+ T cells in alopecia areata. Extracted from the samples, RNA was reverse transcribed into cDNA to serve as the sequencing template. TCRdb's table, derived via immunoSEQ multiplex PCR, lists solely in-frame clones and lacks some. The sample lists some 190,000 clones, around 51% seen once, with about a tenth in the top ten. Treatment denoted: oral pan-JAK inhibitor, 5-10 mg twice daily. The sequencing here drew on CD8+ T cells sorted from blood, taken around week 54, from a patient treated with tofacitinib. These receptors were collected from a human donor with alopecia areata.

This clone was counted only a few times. The CDR3 loop is CASSLLGTGNEQYF. In nucleotides, the CDR3 is TGTGCCAGCAGCTTATTAGGGACAGGGAACGAGCAGTACTTC. The gene calls are TRBV7-2 and TRBJ2-7; 9 bases fit TRBD1. Germline lookup yields CDR1 SGHTA and CDR2 FQGNSA. CDR3 length equals 14 residues. V gave up 2 bases and J gave up 5 bases; unmatched junction bases: 4.

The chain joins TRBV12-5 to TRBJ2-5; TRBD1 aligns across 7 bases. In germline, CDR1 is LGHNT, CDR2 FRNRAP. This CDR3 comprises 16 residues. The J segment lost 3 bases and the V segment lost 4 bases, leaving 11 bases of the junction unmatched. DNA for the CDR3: TGTGCTAGTGGTTCCTCACAGGGGTATGGCGAAGAGACCCAGTACTTC. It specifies CASGSSQGYGEETQYF.

In DNA, the CDR3 is TGTGCCAGCAGCTTAGGGGCGGGGGGCTCCTACAATGAGCAGTTCTTC. It codes for CASSLGAGGSYNEQFF. This chain connects TRBV7-9 to TRBJ2-1, with 8 bases lining up with TRBD2. This CDR3 contains 16 residues. The trim removed 1 base at V and 0 bases at J, leaving 2 bases unmatched. From germline, CDR1 is SEHNR and CDR2 FQNEAQ (reference sequence).

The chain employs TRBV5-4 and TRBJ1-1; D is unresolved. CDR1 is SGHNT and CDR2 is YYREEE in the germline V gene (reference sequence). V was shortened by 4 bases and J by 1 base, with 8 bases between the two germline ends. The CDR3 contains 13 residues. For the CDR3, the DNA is TGTGCCAGCAGCAGCACAGAGAACACTGAAGCTTTCTTT. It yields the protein CASSSTENTEAFF.

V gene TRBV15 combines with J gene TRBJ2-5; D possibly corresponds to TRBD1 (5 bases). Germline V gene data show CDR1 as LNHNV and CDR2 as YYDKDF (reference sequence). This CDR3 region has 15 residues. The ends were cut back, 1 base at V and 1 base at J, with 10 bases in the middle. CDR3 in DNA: TGTGCCACCAGCAGAGTTCGACAGCCCCAAGAGACCCAGTACTTC. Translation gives CATSRVRQPQETQYF.

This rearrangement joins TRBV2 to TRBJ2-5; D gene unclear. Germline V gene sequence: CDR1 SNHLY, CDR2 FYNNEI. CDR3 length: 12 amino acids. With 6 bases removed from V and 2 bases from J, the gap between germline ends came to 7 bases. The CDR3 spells CASRGIQETQYF. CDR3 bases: TGTGCCAGCAGGGGGATACAAGAGACCCAGTACTTC.

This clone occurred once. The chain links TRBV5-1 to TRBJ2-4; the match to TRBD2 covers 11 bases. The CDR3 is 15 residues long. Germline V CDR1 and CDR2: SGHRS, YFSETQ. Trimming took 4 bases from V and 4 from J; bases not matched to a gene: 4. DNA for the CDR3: TGCGCCAGCAGCCTTACTAGCGGGGGAAAAAACATTCAGTACTTC. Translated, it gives CASSLTSGGKNIQYF.

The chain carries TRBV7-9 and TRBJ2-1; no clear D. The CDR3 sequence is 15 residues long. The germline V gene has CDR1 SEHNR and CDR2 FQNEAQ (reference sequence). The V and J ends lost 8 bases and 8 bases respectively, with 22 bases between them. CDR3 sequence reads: CASSLQSGSLDEQFF. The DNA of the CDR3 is TGTGCCAGCTCCCTCCAGAGTGGCTCCCTGGATGAGCAGTTCTTC.

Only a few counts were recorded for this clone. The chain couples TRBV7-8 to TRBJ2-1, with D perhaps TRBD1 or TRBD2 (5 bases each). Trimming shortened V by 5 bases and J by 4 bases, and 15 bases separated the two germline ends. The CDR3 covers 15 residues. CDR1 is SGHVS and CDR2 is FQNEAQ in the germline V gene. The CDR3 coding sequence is TGTGCCAGCAGCCCGCTCCGGGACGATTACAATGAGCAGTTCTTC. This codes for CASSPLRDDYNEQFF.

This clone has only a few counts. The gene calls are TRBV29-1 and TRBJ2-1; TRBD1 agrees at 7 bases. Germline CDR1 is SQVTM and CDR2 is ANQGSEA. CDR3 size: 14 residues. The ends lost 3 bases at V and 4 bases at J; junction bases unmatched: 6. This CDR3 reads CSVEWTGIYNEQFF. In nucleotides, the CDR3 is TGCAGCGTTGAGTGGACAGGAATTTACAATGAGCAGTTCTTC.

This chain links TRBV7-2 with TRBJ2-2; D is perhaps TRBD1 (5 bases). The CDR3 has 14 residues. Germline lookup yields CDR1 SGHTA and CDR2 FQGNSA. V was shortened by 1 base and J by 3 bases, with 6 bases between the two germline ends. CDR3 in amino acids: CASSLGTYTGELFF. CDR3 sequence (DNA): TGTGCCAGCAGCTTAGGGACATACACCGGGGAGCTGTTTTTT.

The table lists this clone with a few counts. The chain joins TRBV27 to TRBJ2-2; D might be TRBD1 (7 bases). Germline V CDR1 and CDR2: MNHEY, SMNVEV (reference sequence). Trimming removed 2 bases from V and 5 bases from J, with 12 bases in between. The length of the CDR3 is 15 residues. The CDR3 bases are TGTGCCAGCAGTTTACTGACAGGGAGGACCGGGGAGCTGTTTTTT. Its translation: CASSLLTGRTGELFF.

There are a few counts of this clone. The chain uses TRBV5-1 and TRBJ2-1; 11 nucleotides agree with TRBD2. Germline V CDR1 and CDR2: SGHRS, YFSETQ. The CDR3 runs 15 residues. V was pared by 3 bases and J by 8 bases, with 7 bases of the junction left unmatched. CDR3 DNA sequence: TGCGCCAGCAGCTCCCTAGCGGGGGGCAGTCATGAGCAGTTCTTC. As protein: CASSSLAGGSHEQFF. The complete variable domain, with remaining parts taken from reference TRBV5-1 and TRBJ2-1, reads KAGVTQTPRYLIKTRGQQVTLSCSPISGHRSVSWYQQTPGQGLQFLFEYFSETQRNKGNFPGRFSGRQFSNSRSEMNVSTLELGDSALYLCASSSLAGGSHEQFFGPGTRLTVL.

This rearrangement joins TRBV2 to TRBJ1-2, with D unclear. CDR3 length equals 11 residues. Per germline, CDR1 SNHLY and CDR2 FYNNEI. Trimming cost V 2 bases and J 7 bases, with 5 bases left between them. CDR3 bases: TGTGCCAGCAGTGAACTTAGTGGCTACACCTTC. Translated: CASSELSGYTF.

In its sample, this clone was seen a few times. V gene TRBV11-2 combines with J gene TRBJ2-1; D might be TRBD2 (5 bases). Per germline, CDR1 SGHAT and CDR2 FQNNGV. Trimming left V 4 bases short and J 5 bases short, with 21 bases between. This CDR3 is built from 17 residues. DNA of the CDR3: TGTGCCAGCAGCTGGCCCAGATTAGGCGGGCCAAACAATGAGCAGTTCTTC. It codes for CASSWPRLGGPNNEQFF.

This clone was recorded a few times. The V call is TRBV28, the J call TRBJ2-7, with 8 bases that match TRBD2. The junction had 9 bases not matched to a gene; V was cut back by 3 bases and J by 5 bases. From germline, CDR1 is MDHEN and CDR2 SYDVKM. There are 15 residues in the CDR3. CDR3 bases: TGTGCCAGCAGTTTCCCCGGGCGGGGGGCTAACGAGCAGTACTTC. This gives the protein CASSFPGRGANEQYF.

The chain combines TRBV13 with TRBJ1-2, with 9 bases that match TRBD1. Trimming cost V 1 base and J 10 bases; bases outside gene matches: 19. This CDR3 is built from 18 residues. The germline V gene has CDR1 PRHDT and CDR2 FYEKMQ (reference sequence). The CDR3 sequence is CASSLDRGPGQGSTDYTF. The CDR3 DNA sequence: TGTGCCAGCAGCTTAGACCGTGGCCCAGGACAGGGGAGTACCGACTACACCTTC.

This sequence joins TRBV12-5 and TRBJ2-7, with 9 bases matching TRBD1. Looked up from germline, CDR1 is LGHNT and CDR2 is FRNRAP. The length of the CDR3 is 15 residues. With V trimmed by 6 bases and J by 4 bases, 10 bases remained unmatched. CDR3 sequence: CASGVAGTGLYEQYF. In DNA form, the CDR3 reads TGTGCTAGTGGCGTCGCCGGGACAGGGTTGTACGAGCAGTACTTC.